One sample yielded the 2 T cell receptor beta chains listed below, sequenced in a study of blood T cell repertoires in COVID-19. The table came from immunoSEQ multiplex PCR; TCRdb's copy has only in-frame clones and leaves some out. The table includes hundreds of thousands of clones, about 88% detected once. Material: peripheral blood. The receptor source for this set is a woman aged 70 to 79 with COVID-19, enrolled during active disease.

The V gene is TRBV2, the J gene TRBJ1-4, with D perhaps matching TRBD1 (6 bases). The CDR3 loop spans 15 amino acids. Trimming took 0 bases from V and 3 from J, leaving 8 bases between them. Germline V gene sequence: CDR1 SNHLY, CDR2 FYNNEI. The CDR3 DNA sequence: TGTGCCAGCAGTGAAGCAGGGGGTCCTAATGAAAAACTGTTTTTT. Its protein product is CASSEAGGPNEKLFF.

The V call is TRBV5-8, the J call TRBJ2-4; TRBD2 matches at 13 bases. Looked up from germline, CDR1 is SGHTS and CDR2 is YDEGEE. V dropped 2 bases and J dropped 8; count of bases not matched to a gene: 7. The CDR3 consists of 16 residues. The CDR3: CASSFRLAGGWDIQYF. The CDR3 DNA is TGTGCCAGCAGCTTTCGACTAGCGGGGGGTTGGGACATTCAGTACTTC. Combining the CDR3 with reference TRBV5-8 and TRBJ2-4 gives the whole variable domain EAGVTQSPTHLIKTRGQQATLRCSPISGHTSVYWYQQALGLGLQFLLWYDEGEERNRGNFPPRFSGRQFPNYSSELNVNALELEDSALYLCASSFRLAGGWDIQYFGAGTRLSVL.